The 12 T cell receptor beta chains below come from one sample, sequenced in a study of cytomegalovirus exposure and HLA in healthy donors. 13 Jbeta primers and 60 Vbeta primers were used for the PCR. The data were produced by immunoSEQ multiplex PCR, yet TCRdb's version contains in-frame clones alone and is incomplete. The sample has 100,000 to 150,000 clones; about 82% are singletons. Sequenced material: PBMCs. The source is a boy under 18 in good health and CMV-seronegative.

The chain employs TRBV9 and TRBJ2-5, with 7 bases that match TRBD2. Germline-derived CDR1 and CDR2 are SGDLS and YYNGEE. V was clipped by 3 bases and J by 3 bases; unmatched bases: 2. The CDR3 runs to 13 residues. CDR3 nucleotide sequence: TGTGCCAGCAGCGGAAGCGGGAAAGAGACCCAGTACTTC. Its translation is CASSGSGKETQYF.

This sequence joins TRBV29-1 and TRBJ2-7; D perhaps matches TRBD1 (6 bases). Trimming stripped 1 base from V and 4 bases from J, with 17 bases between. The CDR3 sequence is 15 residues long. CDR1 and CDR2 (germline): SQVTM, ANQGSEA. CDR3 loop: CSVEVPDRDTYEQYF. The CDR3 region has the DNA TGCAGCGTTGAAGTCCCGGACCGGGACACTTACGAGCAGTACTTC.

The chain joins TRBV5-1 to TRBJ2-7, with D tentatively TRBD2 (5 bases). The CDR3 runs 16 residues. Germline V lookup: CDR1 SGHRS, CDR2 YFSETQ. V was pared by 0 bases and J by 0 bases, with 13 bases between. CDR3 protein: CASSLDGGSISYEQYF. The CDR3 DNA sequence: TGCGCCAGCAGCTTGGACGGAGGCAGTATCTCCTACGAGCAGTACTTC.

To note about this clone: The identical CDR3 is also encoded by other nucleotide sequences in the sample. The J gene is TRBJ2-1, the V gene TRBV30; 7 bases match TRBD2. CDR3 length: 12 residues. J gave up 4 bases and V 4 bases, and 1 base lay outside the gene matches. Germline V gives CDR1 GTSNPN, CDR2 SVGIG (reference sequence). The DNA of the CDR3 is TGTGCCTGGACTAGCGGATACAATGAGCAGTTCTTC. Protein product: CAWTSGYNEQFF.

V usage is TRBV7-2 and J usage is TRBJ2-5, with 13 bases that match TRBD2. The CDR3 runs to 16 residues. The germline gives CDR1 SGHTA, CDR2 FQGNSA. V dropped 1 base and J dropped 4; count of bases not matched to a gene: 3. CDR3 residues: CASSLEGLAGVETQYF. In nucleotides, the CDR3 is TGTGCCAGCAGCTTAGAAGGACTAGCGGGGGTAGAGACCCAGTACTTC.

This clone has a handful of counts. The chain employs TRBV25-1 and TRBJ1-1; D is undetermined. The CDR3 is 16 residues long. V was pared by 2 bases and J by 6 bases, with 19 bases between. Germline V lookup: CDR1 MGHDK, CDR2 SYGVNS. CDR3 DNA: TGTGCCAGCAGTGAAGGTGGGAGTCTCGGCTATGCTGAAGCTTTCTTT. Its translation is CASSEGGSLGYAEAFF.

CDR3 loop: CASSPRGSPRYF. For the CDR3, the DNA is TGCGCCAGCAGCCCTAGGGGGTCCCCTCGGTACTTC. This chain connects TRBV4-3 to TRBJ2-4, with a weak D call TRBD1 (6 bases). V dropped 4 bases and J dropped 15 bases, with 16 bases sitting between them. The CDR3 runs 12 residues. Germline V gene data show CDR1 as LGHNA and CDR2 as YSLEER.

In regard to this clone: Other nucleotide sequences in the sample specify the same CDR3. The V and J genes are TRBV2 and TRBJ2-6, with a weak D call TRBD2 (6 bases). CDR1 is SNHLY, CDR2 FYNNEI, per germline. The ends were cut back, 8 bases at V and 1 base at J, with 15 bases in the middle. The CDR3 totals 16 residues. CDR3 nucleotides: TGTGCCAGCGACGAGGTTGGGGGGTCTGGGGCCAACGTCCTGACTTTC. Its translation is CASDEVGGSGANVLTF.

This chain connects TRBV5-6 to TRBJ1-2; a weak D match, TRBD1 (6 bases). Germline loops: CDR1 SGHDT, CDR2 YYEEEE. This CDR3 contains 13 residues. Trimming removed 4 bases at V and 6 bases at J, with 13 bases between. The CDR3 spells CASSKPGADGYTF. In DNA, the CDR3 is TGTGCCAGCAGCAAACCAGGGGCGGATGGCTACACCTTC.

This clone was detected a few times. CDR3 amino acids: CASSQVWGVQGANTEAFF. The CDR3 bases are TGCGCCAGCAGCCAAGTTTGGGGGGTACAAGGGGCGAACACTGAAGCTTTCTTT. The chain recombines TRBV4-1 with TRBJ1-1; D might be TRBD1 (5 bases). The CDR3 extends over 18 amino acids. V dropped 1 base and J dropped 1 base, with 19 bases sitting between them. Germline-derived CDR1 and CDR2 are MGHRA and YSYEKL.

By sample fraction, this clone is medium-sized. The rearrangement joins TRBV6-6 to TRBJ1-4; maybe TRBD1 (5 bases). The V and J ends lost 9 bases and 3 bases respectively, with 17 bases between them. CDR1 and CDR2 from the germline V gene are MNHNY and SVGAGI (reference sequence). There are 15 residues in the CDR3. DNA for the CDR3: TGTGCCAGTCGGGGGGGAAGGGTTCCTAATGAAAAACTGTTTTTT. It yields the protein CASRGGRVPNEKLFF.

This chain connects TRBV7-2 to TRBJ2-1; 9 positions match TRBD2. V gave up 3 bases and J gave up 6 bases; unmatched junction bases: 3. Germline V gene data show CDR1 as SGHTA and CDR2 as FQGNSA. The CDR3 consists of 14 residues. The CDR3 sequence is CASSFAGGTNEQFF. CDR3 DNA: TGTGCCAGCAGCTTTGCGGGAGGGACCAATGAGCAGTTCTTC. Filled out from reference TRBV7-2 and TRBJ2-1, the complete variable domain reads GAGVSQSPSNKVTEKGKDVELRCDPISGHTALYWYRQSLGQGLEFLIYFQGNSAPDKSGLPSDRFSAERTGGSVSTLTIQRTQQEDSAVYLCASSFAGGTNEQFFGPGTRLTVL.